These T cell receptor beta chains were read from a single sample in a study of blood T cell repertoires in COVID-19. The data were produced by immunoSEQ multiplex PCR, yet TCRdb's version contains in-frame clones alone and is incomplete. Of 280,000 or so clones in the sample, approximately 90% were seen once. The material sequenced was peripheral blood. Receptor source: a woman between 55 and 75 years old with acute or convalescent COVID-19. The CDR3 runs from the conserved cysteine through the conserved F or W. The D gene is left open where the match is weak. A clone size is listed for some rows: how often the clone was seen (once, few, many), or a class if it is expanded.

V gene	J gene	CDR3 length	D gene	clone size	CDR3 DNA	CDR3 protein
TRBV7-2	TRBJ2-1	14	TRBD1	once	TGTGCCAGCAGTCTCGTACAGGGGGAATATGAGCAGTTCTTC	CASSLVQGEYEQFF
TRBV30	TRBJ2-7	13	TRBD2	.	TGTGCCTGGAGTGTCGGGAGGGACTACGAGCAGTACTTC	CAWSVGRDYEQYF
TRBV28	TRBJ1-6	16	.	.	TGTGCCAGCAGTTTAGAACAGGTTTTTTATAATTCACCCCTCCACTTT	CASSLEQVFYNSPLHF
TRBV4-1	TRBJ2-6	18	TRBD1	.	TGCGCCAGCAGCCAGGGCGGACAGGGGGCCTCTGGGGCCAACGTCCTGACTTTC	CASSQGGQGASGANVLTF
TRBV6-5	TRBJ1-4	13	.	.	TGTGCCAGCACCTTCATATCGGGTGAAAAACTGTTTTTT	CASTFISGEKLFF
TRBV27	TRBJ2-7	16	TRBD2	.	TGTGCCAGCAGTTTATATACTAGCGGGAGTTCTGGGGAGCAGTACTTC	CASSLYTSGSSGEQYF
TRBV2	TRBJ2-2	16	TRBD2	few	TGTGCCAGCAGTGAAGGAGCTAGCGGGAGAGGCGGGGAGCTGTTTTTT	CASSEGASGRGGELFF
TRBV5-6	TRBJ2-1	14	.	.	TGTGCCAGCAGCTTGGGGAGCTCCTACAATGAGCAGTTCTTC	CASSLGSSYNEQFF
TRBV30	TRBJ2-5	14	TRBD1	.	TGTGCCTGGACGGGACAGGGGGCAGGAGAGACCCAGTACTTC	CAWTGQGAGETQYF
TRBV5-4	TRBJ2-1	15	.	.	TGTGCCAGCAGCTTGGCCGGGGTGCGTTACAATGAGCAGTTCTTC	CASSLAGVRYNEQFF
TRBV11-2	TRBJ2-7	15	.	.	TGTGCCAGCAGCGGCGGGGGGACAGGGTGGTACGAGCAGTACTTC	CASSGGGTGWYEQYF
TRBV9	TRBJ2-2	15	TRBD1	.	TGTGCCAGCAGCGTAGAAGGTCAGGGGGCCGGGGAGCTGTTTTTT	CASSVEGQGAGELFF
TRBV11-2	TRBJ2-1	16	TRBD2	.	TGTGCCAGCAGCTTAATAGCGGGAGATATCTACAATGAGCAGTTCTTC	CASSLIAGDIYNEQFF
TRBV5-6	TRBJ1-5	15	.	.	TGTGCCAGCAGCTTGGCCGCGGGGCGCAATCAGCCCCAGCATTTT	CASSLAAGRNQPQHF
TRBV7-9	TRBJ1-2	18	.	.	TGTGCCAGCAGCTTAGAGGTGGGCCTGACAGGATCTAACTATGGCTACACCTTC	CASSLEVGLTGSNYGYTF
TRBV5-1	TRBJ1-4	14	.	few	TGCGCCAGCAGCACTGGGAGGACTAATGAAAAACTGTTTTTT	CASSTGRTNEKLFF
TRBV7-2	TRBJ1-3	16	.	.	TGTGCCAGCAGCTTACAGGGGCCGGGCGCTGGAAACACCATATATTTT	CASSLQGPGAGNTIYF
TRBV14	TRBJ2-3	14	.	.	TGTGCCAGCAGCGCGACTAGGACCCTAGATACGCAGTATTTT	CASSATRTLDTQYF
TRBV12-3/TRBV12-4	TRBJ2-1	13	.	.	TGTGCCAGCAAGGTCCGAGCGGTGGATGAGCAGTTCTTC	CASKVRAVDEQFF
TRBV10-3	TRBJ1-6	16	TRBD1	.	TGTGCCATCAGGAAGGGACAGGGGGATCGTAATTCACCCCTCCACTTT	CAIRKGQGDRNSPLHF
TRBV3-1/TRBV3-2	TRBJ2-7	16	TRBD2	.	TGTGCCAGCAGCCAAGAAAGGATTAGCGGGAGCTACGAGCAGTACTTC	CASSQERISGSYEQYF
TRBV7-9	TRBJ2-2	14	TRBD1	once	TGTGCCAGCAGCTGGGGACAGACCACCGGGGAGCTGTTTTTT	CASSWGQTTGELFF
TRBV18	TRBJ2-5	13	.	few	TGTGCCAGCTCACAGGACTTGCAAGAGACCCAGTACTTC	CASSQDLQETQYF
TRBV10-2	TRBJ1-2	13	.	.	TGCGCCAGCAGTGAGATGTTCGGTGGTGGCTACACCTTC	CASSEMFGGGYTF
TRBV5-1	TRBJ1-2	14	.	.	TGCGCCAGCAGCTTTCAGGCAGGGCGGCATGGCTACACCTTC	CASSFQAGRHGYTF
TRBV19	TRBJ1-4	16	TRBD1	.	TGTGCCAGTAGTATCACGACAGGGAGGAGTAATGAAAAACTGTTTTTT	CASSITTGRSNEKLFF
TRBV20-1	TRBJ2-7	12	.	.	TGCAGTGCTAGTGTCTCAGACTACGAGCAGTACTTC	CSASVSDYEQYF
TRBV6-2/TRBV6-3	TRBJ1-1	14	.	.	TGTGCCAGCAGTTATCCGGGGTCCCCGACTCCAGCTTTCTTT	CASSYPGSPTPAFF
TRBV6-5	TRBJ1-5	15	TRBD1	.	TGTGCCAGCAGAACCGGACAGGTTTCCAATCAGCCCCAGCATTTT	CASRTGQVSNQPQHF
TRBV6-5	TRBJ2-1	13	.	.	TGTGCCAGCAGTTACTTATCAGGGAAGGAGCAGTTCTTC	CASSYLSGKEQFF
TRBV9	TRBJ2-7	13	.	few	TGTGCCAGCAGCCAACTCCTAGGCTACGAGCAGTACTTC	CASSQLLGYEQYF
TRBV27	TRBJ2-1	16	TRBD2	.	TGTGCCAGCAGTTTGCTACTAGCGGGAGGAATGAATGAGCAGTTCTTC	CASSLLLAGGMNEQFF
TRBV2	TRBJ2-5	14	TRBD2	.	TGTGCCAGCAGTATAGGACTAGCGGAAGAGACCCAGTACTTC	CASSIGLAEETQYF
TRBV7-9	TRBJ1-3	14	TRBD1	.	TGTGCCAGCAGCGACAACAGGGGTGGAAACACCATATATTTT	CASSDNRGGNTIYF
TRBV6-4	TRBJ2-3	17	TRBD2	.	TGTGCCAGCAGTCTTGGACTAGCGGAACCTTCCACAGATACGCAGTATTTT	CASSLGLAEPSTDTQYF
TRBV27	TRBJ2-7	13	.	.	TGTGCCAGCAGTTTCGCGTCCCGACTCGAGCAGTACTTC	CASSFASRLEQYF
TRBV7-9	TRBJ1-1	14	TRBD1	.	TGTGCCGTGAGCCTTCGGCAGGGGGTCACTGAAGCTTTCTTT	CAVSLRQGVTEAFF
TRBV6-5	TRBJ1-5	13	.	.	TGTGCCAGCAGTTACGGCGGGGGACAGCCCCAGCATTTT	CASSYGGGQPQHF
TRBV5-1	TRBJ1-5	13	.	.	TGCGCCAGCAGTTTAGACAGGAATCAGCCCCAGCATTTT	CASSLDRNQPQHF
TRBV18	TRBJ1-4	16	.	.	TGTGCCAGCTCACCACTACCCGGGACTGTTAATGAAAAACTGTTTTTT	CASSPLPGTVNEKLFF
TRBV4-1	TRBJ2-7	15	TRBD1	.	TGCGCCAGCAGCCAAATCGGGACAGGGGGCTACGAGCAGTACTTC	CASSQIGTGGYEQYF
TRBV5-1	TRBJ2-3	15	TRBD1	.	TGCGCCAGCAACCCGACAGGGGAGGAAACAGATACGCAGTATTTT	CASNPTGEETDTQYF
TRBV7-2	TRBJ2-3	15	TRBD2	.	TGTGCCAGCAGCTGGCCGGGACTAGCGACAGATACGCAGTATTTT	CASSWPGLATDTQYF
TRBV30	TRBJ2-1	11	TRBD1	.	TGTGCCTGGAAATGGACAGGGGAGCAGTTCTTC	CAWKWTGEQFF